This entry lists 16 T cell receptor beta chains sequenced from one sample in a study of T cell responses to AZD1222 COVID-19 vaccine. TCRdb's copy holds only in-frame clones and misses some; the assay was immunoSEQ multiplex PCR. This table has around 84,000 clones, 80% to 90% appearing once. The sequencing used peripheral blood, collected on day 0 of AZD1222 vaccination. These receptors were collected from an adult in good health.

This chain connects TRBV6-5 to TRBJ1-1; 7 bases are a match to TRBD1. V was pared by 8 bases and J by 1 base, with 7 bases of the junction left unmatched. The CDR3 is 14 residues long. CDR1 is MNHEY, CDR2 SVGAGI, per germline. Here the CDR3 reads CASHLQGTNTEAFF. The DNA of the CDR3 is TGTGCCAGCCATTTACAGGGGACGAACACTGAAGCTTTCTTT.

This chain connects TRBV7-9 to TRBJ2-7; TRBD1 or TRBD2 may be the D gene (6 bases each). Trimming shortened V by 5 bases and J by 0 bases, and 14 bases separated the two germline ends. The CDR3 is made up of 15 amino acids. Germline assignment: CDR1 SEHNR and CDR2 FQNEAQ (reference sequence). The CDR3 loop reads CASSPGAPTSYEQYF. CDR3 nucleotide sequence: TGTGCCAGCAGCCCGGGGGCGCCAACCTCCTACGAGCAGTACTTC.

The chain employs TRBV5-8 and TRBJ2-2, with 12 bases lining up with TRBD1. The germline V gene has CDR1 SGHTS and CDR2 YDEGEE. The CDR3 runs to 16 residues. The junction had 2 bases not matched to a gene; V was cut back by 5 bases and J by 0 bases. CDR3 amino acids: CASRGQGAANTGELFF. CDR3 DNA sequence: TGTGCCAGCAGGGGACAGGGGGCCGCGAACACCGGGGAGCTGTTTTTT.

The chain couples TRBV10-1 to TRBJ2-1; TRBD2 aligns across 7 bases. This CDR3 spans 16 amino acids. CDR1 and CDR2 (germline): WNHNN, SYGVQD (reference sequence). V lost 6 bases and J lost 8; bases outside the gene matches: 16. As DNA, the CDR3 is TGCGCCAGCAGCGGTGCGTCGCGGGGAGGGTCGGATGAGCAGTTCTTC. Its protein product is CASSGASRGGSDEQFF.

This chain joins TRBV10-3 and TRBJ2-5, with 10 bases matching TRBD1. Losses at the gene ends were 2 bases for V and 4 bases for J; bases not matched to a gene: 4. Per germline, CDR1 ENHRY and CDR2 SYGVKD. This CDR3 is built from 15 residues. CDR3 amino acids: CAISEKGQGLETQYF. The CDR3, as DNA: TGTGCCATCAGTGAGAAGGGACAGGGGCTAGAGACCCAGTACTTC.

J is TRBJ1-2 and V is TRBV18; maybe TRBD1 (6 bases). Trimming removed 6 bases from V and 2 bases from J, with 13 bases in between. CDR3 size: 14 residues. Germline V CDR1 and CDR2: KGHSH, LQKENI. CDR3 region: CASSHGDTNYGYTF. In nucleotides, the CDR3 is TGTGCCAGCTCCCACGGGGACACCAACTATGGCTACACCTTC.

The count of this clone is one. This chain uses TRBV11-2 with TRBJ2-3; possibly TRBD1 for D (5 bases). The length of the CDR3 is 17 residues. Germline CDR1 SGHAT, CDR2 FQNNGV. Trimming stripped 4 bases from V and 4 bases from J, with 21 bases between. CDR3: CASSSIRQSLGADTQYF. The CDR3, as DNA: TGTGCCAGCAGCTCCATAAGACAGTCCCTAGGCGCAGATACGCAGTATTTT.

The CDR3 loop is CASSILSGWRANYGYTF. CDR3 in DNA: TGTGCCAGTAGTATCCTCTCCGGGTGGAGAGCTAACTATGGCTACACCTTC. The rearrangement uses TRBV19 and TRBJ1-2; D is unresolved. CDR3 length: 17 amino acids. Germline V gene data show CDR1 as LNHDA and CDR2 as SQIVND (reference sequence). With 3 bases removed from V and 0 bases from J, the gap between germline ends came to 17 bases.

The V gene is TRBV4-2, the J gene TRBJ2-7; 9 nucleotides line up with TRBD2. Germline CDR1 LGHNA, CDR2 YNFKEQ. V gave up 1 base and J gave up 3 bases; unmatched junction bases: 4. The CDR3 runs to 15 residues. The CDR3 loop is CASSQGTSDLYEQYF. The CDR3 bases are TGTGCCAGCAGCCAAGGGACTAGCGATCTCTACGAGCAGTACTTC.

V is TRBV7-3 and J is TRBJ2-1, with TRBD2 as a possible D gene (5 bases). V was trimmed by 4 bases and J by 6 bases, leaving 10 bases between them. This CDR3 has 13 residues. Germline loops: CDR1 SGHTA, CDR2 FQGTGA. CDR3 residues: CASSSGLSNEQFF. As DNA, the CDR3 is TGTGCCAGCAGCTCCGGACTCAGCAATGAGCAGTTCTTC.

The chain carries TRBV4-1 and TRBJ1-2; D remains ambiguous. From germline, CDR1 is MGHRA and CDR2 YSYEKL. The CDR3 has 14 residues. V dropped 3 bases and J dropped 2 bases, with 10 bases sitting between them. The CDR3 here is CASSQMPSNYGYTF. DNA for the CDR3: TGCGCCAGCAGCCAGATGCCCTCCAACTATGGCTACACCTTC.

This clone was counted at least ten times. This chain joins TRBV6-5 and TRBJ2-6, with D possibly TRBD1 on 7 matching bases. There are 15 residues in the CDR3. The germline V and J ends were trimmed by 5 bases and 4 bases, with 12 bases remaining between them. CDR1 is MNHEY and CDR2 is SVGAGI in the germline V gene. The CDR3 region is CASSPEGAGANVLTF. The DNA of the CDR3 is TGTGCCAGCAGTCCGGAGGGGGCAGGGGCCAACGTCCTGACTTTC.

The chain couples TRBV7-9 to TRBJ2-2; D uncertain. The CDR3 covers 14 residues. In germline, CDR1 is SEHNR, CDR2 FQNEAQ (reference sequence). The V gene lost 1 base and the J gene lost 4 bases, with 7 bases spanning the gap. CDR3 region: CASSLVYSTGELFF. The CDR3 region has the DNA TGTGCCAGCAGCTTAGTGTACAGCACCGGGGAGCTGTTTTTT.

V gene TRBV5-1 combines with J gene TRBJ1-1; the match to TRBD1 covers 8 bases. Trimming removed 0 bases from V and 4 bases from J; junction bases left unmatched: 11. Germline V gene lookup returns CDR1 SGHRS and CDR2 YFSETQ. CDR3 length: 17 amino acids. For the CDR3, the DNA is TGCGCCAGCAGCTTGGATTACAGGGGGGTGTCGGGCACTGAAGCTTTCTTT. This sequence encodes CASSLDYRGVSGTEAFF.

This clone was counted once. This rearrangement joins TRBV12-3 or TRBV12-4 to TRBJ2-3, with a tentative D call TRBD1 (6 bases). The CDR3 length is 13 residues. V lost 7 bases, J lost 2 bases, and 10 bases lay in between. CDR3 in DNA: TGTGCCAGCACCATGGGGGCCACAGATACGCAGTATTTT. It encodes CASTMGATDTQYF.

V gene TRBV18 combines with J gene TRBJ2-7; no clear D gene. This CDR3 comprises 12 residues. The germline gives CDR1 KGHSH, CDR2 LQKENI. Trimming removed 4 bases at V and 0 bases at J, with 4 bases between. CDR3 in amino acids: CASSLSSYEQYF. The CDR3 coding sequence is TGTGCCAGCTCACTGAGCTCCTACGAGCAGTACTTC.